These 3 T cell receptor beta chains were all obtained from the same sample, sequenced in a study of blood T cell repertoires in COVID-19. Some clones are missing from TCRdb's copy, which holds only in-frame ones; the method was immunoSEQ multiplex PCR. The top ten clones hold 8.4% of a sample with 25,000 to 30,000 clones, 90% of them seen once. The sequenced sample was peripheral blood. The receptors were gathered from a man between 65 and 85 years old with active or convalescent COVID-19.

This clone has only one observation. The V gene is TRBV7-2, the J gene TRBJ1-2; 9 bases line up with TRBD1. The germline V gene has CDR1 SGHTA and CDR2 FQGNSA. The trim removed 5 bases at V and 0 bases at J, leaving 7 bases unmatched. This CDR3 region has 16 residues. The CDR3 bases are TGTGCCAGCAGCCGGACAGGGGACCCCCCTAACTATGGCTACACCTTC. Protein: CASSRTGDPPNYGYTF.

The chain is built from TRBV18 and TRBJ2-2; D is undetermined. This CDR3 is 12 amino acids long. Germline-derived CDR1 and CDR2 are KGHSH and LQKENI. The V end lost 6 bases, the J end lost 2 bases, and 4 bases lay between the germline ends. Written as DNA, the CDR3 is TGTGCCAGCTCTAAAAACACCGGGGAGCTGTTTTTT. Translating it yields CASSKNTGELFF.

Sample share makes this clone medium-sized. V usage is TRBV5-6 and J usage is TRBJ2-3; 9 bases map to TRBD2. Germline V gives CDR1 SGHDT, CDR2 YYEEEE. The CDR3 has 19 amino acids. Germline trimming cut 2 bases from V and 2 bases from J; bases unmatched to any gene: 15. This CDR3 is CASSFALSSGGDYTDTQYF. CDR3 DNA sequence: TGTGCCAGCAGCTTCGCTCTCAGTAGCGGGGGAGATTACACAGATACGCAGTATTTT.